A selection of T cell receptor beta chains follows, all from one sample in a study of blood T cell repertoires in COVID-19. TCRdb keeps only in-frame clones here, not all; method: immunoSEQ multiplex PCR. This table has around 140,000 clones, under 90% appearing once. Sequencing used PBMCs or T cells enriched from blood (not recorded which). The receptors were gathered from a man aged 45-65 years in a cohort exposed to, infected with or recovered from COVID-19 (not recorded which). The CDR3 runs from the conserved cysteine through the conserved F or W. The order of the fields is J gene, D gene, clone size, V gene, CDR3 DNA, CDR3 protein. A D gene is named only where the DNA matches it firmly. Where a row states a size, it is once, few, many or the class of an expanded clone; other rows omit it.

TRBJ2-1 | TRBD2 | NA | TRBV10-3 | TGTGCCATAACTAGCGGGAGGGAGAATGAGCAGTTCTTC | CAITSGRENEQFF
TRBJ2-7 | TRBD1 | NA | TRBV5-1 | TGCGCCAGCAGCGATACAGGGGCCTGCGAGCAGTACTTC | CASSDTGACEQYF
TRBJ1-6 | TRBD1 | NA | TRBV6-5 | TGTGCCAGCAGGGGACAGGGGAATAATTCACCCCTCCACTTT | CASRGQGNNSPLHF
TRBJ2-3 | TRBD2 | NA | TRBV11-2 | TGTGCCAGCAGCCCGGGACTAGCGGGAGTCGAGCAGTATTTT | CASSPGLAGVEQYF
TRBJ2-7 | NA | NA | TRBV5-6 | TGTGCCAGCAGCTTTAATACCTACGAGCAGTACTTC | CASSFNTYEQYF
TRBJ1-2 | NA | once | TRBV27 | TGTGCCAGCAGGACAGCTAACTATGGCTACACCTTC | CASRTANYGYTF
TRBJ1-5 | NA | NA | TRBV25-1 | TGTGCCAGCAGTGAATCAACCGGGTCCCATCAGCCCCAGCATTTT | CASSESTGSHQPQHF
TRBJ2-7 | TRBD1 | NA | TRBV5-1 | TGCGCCAGCGCCGTGGGACAGGGGTACGAGCAGTACTTC | CASAVGQGYEQYF
TRBJ2-1 | NA | NA | TRBV5-1 | TGCGCCAGCAGCTCCGGGGTCGGGTGGAATGAGCAGTTCTTC | CASSSGVGWNEQFF
TRBJ2-7 | NA | NA | TRBV7-2 | TGTGCCAGCAGCTTAGAAGCATTCTACGAGCAGTACTTC | CASSLEAFYEQYF
TRBJ1-2 | NA | NA | TRBV12-3/TRBV12-4 | TGTGCCAGCAGTTTAGCTAGTAACAGGGGCTACACCTTC | CASSLASNRGYTF
TRBJ1-2 | TRBD1 | NA | TRBV7-6 | TGTGCCAGCAGCTTAGGGAGAGGGGGCAACTATGGCTACACCTTC | CASSLGRGGNYGYTF
TRBJ2-1 | TRBD2 | NA | TRBV5-1 | TGCGCCAGCAGCTTGGGTAGCGGGCCTACCTACAATGAGCAGTTCTTC | CASSLGSGPTYNEQFF
TRBJ2-7 | NA | NA | TRBV19 | TGTGCCAGTAGCCCGACAGCGTCCTACGAGCAGTACTTC | CASSPTASYEQYF
TRBJ2-1 | TRBD2 | NA | TRBV11-2 | TGTGCCAGCAGCTTACTCGGCTCGGCGGGAGTCTACAATGAGCAGTTCTTC | CASSLLGSAGVYNEQFF
TRBJ2-5 | NA | NA | TRBV7-2 | TGTGCCAGCAGCTTAGCGCACAGCACCCTAGAGACCCAGTACTTC | CASSLAHSTLETQYF
TRBJ2-7 | TRBD2 | NA | TRBV19 | TGTGCCAGTAGTCCTAGCGGGAGTCCCTACGAGCAGTACTTC | CASSPSGSPYEQYF
TRBJ2-7 | NA | NA | TRBV5-1 | TGCGCCAGCAGCTTGGCGGACAACTACGAGCAGTACTTC | CASSLADNYEQYF
TRBJ1-6 | NA | NA | TRBV11-1 | TGTGCCAGCAGCTTAGACGCCAGCTCCTATAATTCACCCCTCCACTTT | CASSLDASSYNSPLHF
TRBJ1-4 | NA | NA | TRBV5-1 | TGCGCCAGCAGCTTGGCCTCACAGTCCCAGGGAGGACTGTTTTTT | CASSLASQSQGGLFF
TRBJ1-1 | TRBD1 | NA | TRBV7-9 | TGTGCCAGCAGCGCCAGGACAGGGGGAAACACTGAAGCTTTCTTT | CASSARTGGNTEAFF
TRBJ1-2 | NA | NA | TRBV4-3 | TGCGCCAGCAGTCCAGTTACCGACAGCCTCTATGGCTACACCTTC | CASSPVTDSLYGYTF
TRBJ1-3 | NA | NA | TRBV27 | TGTGCCAGCGGCTCGACAGGTTTCTCTGGAAACACCATATATTTT | CASGSTGFSGNTIYF
TRBJ2-1 | NA | NA | TRBV4-2 | TGTGCCAGCAGCCAAGATCAGAGTAGGCGGGAGCAGTTCTTC | CASSQDQSRREQFF
TRBJ2-7 | NA | NA | TRBV28 | TGTGCCAGCAGTTCCCCCCGTCTCCTAACAGGATCCCCCTACGAGCAGTACTTC | CASSSPRLLTGSPYEQYF
TRBJ2-3 | NA | once | TRBV24-1 | TGTGCCGCTAGGTCCCGGGACTCCCCGGGTACGCAGTATTTT | CAARSRDSPGTQYF
TRBJ1-6 | NA | once | TRBV27 | TGTGCCAGCAGTTTATTTACAGGAACCTATAATTCACCCCTCCACTTT | CASSLFTGTYNSPLHF
TRBJ1-2 | NA | NA | TRBV5-5 | TGTGCCAGCAGCTTGGGCCCCCGAGCCCAACAGGACTATGGCTACACCTTC | CASSLGPRAQQDYGYTF
TRBJ1-4 | TRBD1 | NA | TRBV19 | TGTGCCAGTAGTAACAGGGGGCGTAATGAAAAACTGTTTTTT | CASSNRGRNEKLFF
TRBJ2-6 | NA | NA | TRBV18 | TGTGCCAGCTTGGGCAGCTCTGGGGCCAACGTCCTGACTTTC | CASLGSSGANVLTF
TRBJ1-5 | NA | NA | TRBV21-1 | TGTGCCAGCAGCAAAGAGTCTAGGGACAACAATCAGCCCCAGCATTTT | CASSKESRDNNQPQHF
TRBJ1-2 | NA | NA | TRBV30 | TGTGCCTGGAGGGCACCCGGGGGGATTGGCTACACCTTC | CAWRAPGGIGYTF
TRBJ1-5 | NA | NA | TRBV9 | TGTGCCAGCAGCGTAGGTTATAGCAATCAGCCCCAGCATTTT | CASSVGYSNQPQHF
TRBJ2-5 | NA | NA | TRBV6-6 | TGTGCCAGCAGTCCCCTAAGACGGGAGATAGAGACCCAGTACTTC | CASSPLRREIETQYF
TRBJ2-2 | NA | NA | TRBV18 | TGTGCCAGCTCACCACCCCTTTCTGCGAACACCGGGGAGCTGTTTTTT | CASSPPLSANTGELFF
TRBJ2-2 | NA | NA | TRBV9 | TGTGCCAGCAGCGTGGCATTTCAGGGTTCCGGGGAGCTGTTTTTT | CASSVAFQGSGELFF
TRBJ1-2 | NA | NA | TRBV6-5 | TGTGCCAGCAGGGGGGAACTGACGGGACATAATGGCTACACCTTC | CASRGELTGHNGYTF
TRBJ2-7 | NA | NA | TRBV29-1 | TGCAGCGTTGAGGAAAGAGTTGGCCGGGAGCTCGACGAGCAGTACTTC | CSVEERVGRELDEQYF
TRBJ2-7 | TRBD1 | NA | TRBV6-5 | TGTGCCAGTTCCGGGACAGGGACCCCCGAGCAGTACTTC | CASSGTGTPEQYF
TRBJ1-1 | NA | NA | TRBV30 | TGCCTAATGGGACTGGACGACCCTGAAGCTTTCTTT | CLMGLDDPEAFF
TRBJ1-2 | NA | NA | TRBV7-8 | TGTGCCAGCAGCTTAGTCGGGAAGGGCTACACCTTC | CASSLVGKGYTF
TRBJ2-7 | TRBD1 | NA | TRBV10-1 | TGCGCCAGCAGCCGTGACAGGGGGGGCTACGAGCAGTACTTC | CASSRDRGGYEQYF
TRBJ1-5 | NA | NA | TRBV5-1 | TGCGCCAGCAGCCCCGAGGGACAAACTAGCAATCAGCCCCAGCATTTT | CASSPEGQTSNQPQHF
TRBJ1-3 | NA | few | TRBV7-8 | TGTGCCAGCAGCTTAGGACGGACACGTGGAAACACCATATATTTT | CASSLGRTRGNTIYF
TRBJ2-1 | TRBD2 | NA | TRBV19 | TGTGCCAGTAGTACTAGCGGGGGGTCCCCCTACAATGAGCAGTTCTTC | CASSTSGGSPYNEQFF
TRBJ2-7 | NA | NA | TRBV6-5 | TGTGCCAGCAGGGTAACAGTCTCCTACGAGCAGTACTTC | CASRVTVSYEQYF
TRBJ1-1 | NA | NA | TRBV11-2 | TGTGCCAGCAGCTTCGGACGGACTAATAATGAAGCTTTCTTT | CASSFGRTNNEAFF
TRBJ1-2 | NA | NA | TRBV7-2 | TGTGCCAGCAGCTTCAGGGGAAACTATGGCTACACCTTC | CASSFRGNYGYTF
TRBJ2-7 | NA | few | TRBV7-9 | TGTGCCAGCAGCGCCCTAGGCCACTACGAGCAGTACTTC | CASSALGHYEQYF
TRBJ1-2 | TRBD1 | NA | TRBV7-8 | TGTGCCAGCAGCCCAGGGGGCGCTTATGGCTACACCTTC | CASSPGGAYGYTF
TRBJ2-1 | TRBD2 | once | TRBV7-2 | TGTGCCAGCAGCTTCCTAGCGGGGGGTTTCGCCTACAATGAGCAGTTCTTC | CASSFLAGGFAYNEQFF
TRBJ2-5 | NA | NA | TRBV12-1 | TGTGCCAGCAGCTTTGGTGGCGGACTAGCGGGGGGGCGGGAGACCCAGTACTTC | CASSFGGGLAGGRETQYF
TRBJ1-1 | NA | NA | TRBV6-5 | TGTGCCAGCACCAAGACCGAGGACACTGAAGCTTTCTTT | CASTKTEDTEAFF